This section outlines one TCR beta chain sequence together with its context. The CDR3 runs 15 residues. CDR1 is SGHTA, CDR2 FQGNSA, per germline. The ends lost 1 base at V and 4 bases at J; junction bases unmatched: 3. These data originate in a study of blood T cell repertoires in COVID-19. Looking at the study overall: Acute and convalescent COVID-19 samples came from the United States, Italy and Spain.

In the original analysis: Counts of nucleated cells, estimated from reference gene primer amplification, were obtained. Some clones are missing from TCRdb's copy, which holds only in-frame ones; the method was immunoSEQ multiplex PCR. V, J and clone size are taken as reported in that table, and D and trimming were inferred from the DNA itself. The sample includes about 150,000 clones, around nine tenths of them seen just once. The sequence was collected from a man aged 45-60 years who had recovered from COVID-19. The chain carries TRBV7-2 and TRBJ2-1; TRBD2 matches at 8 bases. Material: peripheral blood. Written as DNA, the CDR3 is TGTGCCAGCAGCTTAGGCGGGGGGTATTACAATGAGCAGTTCTTC. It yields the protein CASSLGGGYYNEQFF.